A selection of T cell receptor beta chains follows, all from one sample in a study of cytomegalovirus exposure and HLA in healthy donors. Repertoires were generated with immunoSEQ multiplex PCR, while TCRdb's copy carries only in-frame clones and drops some. This table has roughly 240,000 clones, about 87% appearing once. The source material was PBMCs. The receptors stem from a man aged 18 to 30 in good health and CMV-seronegative. The CDR3 runs from the conserved cysteine through the conserved F or W. Each record gives: V gene, clone size, CDR3 protein. Not every row has a clone size; where given, it reads once, few, many or a size class.

V: TRBV4-3
size: NA
CDR3: CASSHSYRGNTEAFF

V: TRBV29-1
size: NA
CDR3: CSVEERREGDNSPLHF

V: TRBV10-3
size: once
CDR3: CAIRETVTYNEQFF

V: TRBV6-5
size: NA
CDR3: CASSPDRGESGYTF

V: TRBV10-2
size: NA
CDR3: CASTKAGEGPNEQFF

V: TRBV7-2
size: NA
CDR3: CASSFRPPDEQFF

V: TRBV5-4
size: NA
CDR3: CASSPVDRGDNEQFF

V: TRBV2
size: NA
CDR3: CATGDRLQETQYF

V: TRBV2
size: NA
CDR3: CASSVSGDRDTQYF

V: TRBV4-3
size: NA
CDR3: CASSQEPGGAGNTIYF

V: TRBV5-6
size: NA
CDR3: CASSRTWGHYEQYF

V: TRBV4-1
size: NA
CDR3: CASSHRSGGSNEQYF

V: TRBV9
size: once
CDR3: CASSVVPGGNEKLFF

V: TRBV5-1
size: once
CDR3: CASSLGEGGYTF

V: TRBV5-1
size: NA
CDR3: CASSSLAGGYNEQFF

V: TRBV7-8
size: NA
CDR3: CASSSLRARGNQPQHF